This T cell receptor beta chain appears in the sequencing data of a study of blood T cell repertoires in COVID-19. Study at large: Specimens from acute and convalescent COVID-19 originated in the United States, Italy and Spain. The cDNA or gDNA used as material had been derived from T cells, B-cell-depleted T cells, or PBMCs.

This clone was counted once. V was clipped by 6 bases and J by 2 bases, with 11 bases between them. In germline, CDR1 is MNHEY, CDR2 SVGAGI. The CDR3 consists of 13 residues. In the authors' methods: Estimation of nucleated cell counts was performed using reference gene primer amplification. Measured with immunoSEQ multiplex PCR; TCRdb has only the in-frame clones, and not every one. V, J and clone size derive from that table, while D and trimming were established from the DNA sequence. This table holds some 250,000 clones, about nine tenths found once. Seattle enrolled patients during active infection and tracked them longitudinally.

The sequencing sample was made of peripheral blood. The V gene is TRBV6-5, the J gene TRBJ2-7, with D possibly TRBD1 on 5 matching bases. The sequence came from a woman aged 25 to 45 with COVID-19, enrolled during active disease. CDR3 protein: CASRDRNTYEQYF. The CDR3 DNA reads TGTGCCAGCAGAGACAGAAACACCTACGAGCAGTACTTC.